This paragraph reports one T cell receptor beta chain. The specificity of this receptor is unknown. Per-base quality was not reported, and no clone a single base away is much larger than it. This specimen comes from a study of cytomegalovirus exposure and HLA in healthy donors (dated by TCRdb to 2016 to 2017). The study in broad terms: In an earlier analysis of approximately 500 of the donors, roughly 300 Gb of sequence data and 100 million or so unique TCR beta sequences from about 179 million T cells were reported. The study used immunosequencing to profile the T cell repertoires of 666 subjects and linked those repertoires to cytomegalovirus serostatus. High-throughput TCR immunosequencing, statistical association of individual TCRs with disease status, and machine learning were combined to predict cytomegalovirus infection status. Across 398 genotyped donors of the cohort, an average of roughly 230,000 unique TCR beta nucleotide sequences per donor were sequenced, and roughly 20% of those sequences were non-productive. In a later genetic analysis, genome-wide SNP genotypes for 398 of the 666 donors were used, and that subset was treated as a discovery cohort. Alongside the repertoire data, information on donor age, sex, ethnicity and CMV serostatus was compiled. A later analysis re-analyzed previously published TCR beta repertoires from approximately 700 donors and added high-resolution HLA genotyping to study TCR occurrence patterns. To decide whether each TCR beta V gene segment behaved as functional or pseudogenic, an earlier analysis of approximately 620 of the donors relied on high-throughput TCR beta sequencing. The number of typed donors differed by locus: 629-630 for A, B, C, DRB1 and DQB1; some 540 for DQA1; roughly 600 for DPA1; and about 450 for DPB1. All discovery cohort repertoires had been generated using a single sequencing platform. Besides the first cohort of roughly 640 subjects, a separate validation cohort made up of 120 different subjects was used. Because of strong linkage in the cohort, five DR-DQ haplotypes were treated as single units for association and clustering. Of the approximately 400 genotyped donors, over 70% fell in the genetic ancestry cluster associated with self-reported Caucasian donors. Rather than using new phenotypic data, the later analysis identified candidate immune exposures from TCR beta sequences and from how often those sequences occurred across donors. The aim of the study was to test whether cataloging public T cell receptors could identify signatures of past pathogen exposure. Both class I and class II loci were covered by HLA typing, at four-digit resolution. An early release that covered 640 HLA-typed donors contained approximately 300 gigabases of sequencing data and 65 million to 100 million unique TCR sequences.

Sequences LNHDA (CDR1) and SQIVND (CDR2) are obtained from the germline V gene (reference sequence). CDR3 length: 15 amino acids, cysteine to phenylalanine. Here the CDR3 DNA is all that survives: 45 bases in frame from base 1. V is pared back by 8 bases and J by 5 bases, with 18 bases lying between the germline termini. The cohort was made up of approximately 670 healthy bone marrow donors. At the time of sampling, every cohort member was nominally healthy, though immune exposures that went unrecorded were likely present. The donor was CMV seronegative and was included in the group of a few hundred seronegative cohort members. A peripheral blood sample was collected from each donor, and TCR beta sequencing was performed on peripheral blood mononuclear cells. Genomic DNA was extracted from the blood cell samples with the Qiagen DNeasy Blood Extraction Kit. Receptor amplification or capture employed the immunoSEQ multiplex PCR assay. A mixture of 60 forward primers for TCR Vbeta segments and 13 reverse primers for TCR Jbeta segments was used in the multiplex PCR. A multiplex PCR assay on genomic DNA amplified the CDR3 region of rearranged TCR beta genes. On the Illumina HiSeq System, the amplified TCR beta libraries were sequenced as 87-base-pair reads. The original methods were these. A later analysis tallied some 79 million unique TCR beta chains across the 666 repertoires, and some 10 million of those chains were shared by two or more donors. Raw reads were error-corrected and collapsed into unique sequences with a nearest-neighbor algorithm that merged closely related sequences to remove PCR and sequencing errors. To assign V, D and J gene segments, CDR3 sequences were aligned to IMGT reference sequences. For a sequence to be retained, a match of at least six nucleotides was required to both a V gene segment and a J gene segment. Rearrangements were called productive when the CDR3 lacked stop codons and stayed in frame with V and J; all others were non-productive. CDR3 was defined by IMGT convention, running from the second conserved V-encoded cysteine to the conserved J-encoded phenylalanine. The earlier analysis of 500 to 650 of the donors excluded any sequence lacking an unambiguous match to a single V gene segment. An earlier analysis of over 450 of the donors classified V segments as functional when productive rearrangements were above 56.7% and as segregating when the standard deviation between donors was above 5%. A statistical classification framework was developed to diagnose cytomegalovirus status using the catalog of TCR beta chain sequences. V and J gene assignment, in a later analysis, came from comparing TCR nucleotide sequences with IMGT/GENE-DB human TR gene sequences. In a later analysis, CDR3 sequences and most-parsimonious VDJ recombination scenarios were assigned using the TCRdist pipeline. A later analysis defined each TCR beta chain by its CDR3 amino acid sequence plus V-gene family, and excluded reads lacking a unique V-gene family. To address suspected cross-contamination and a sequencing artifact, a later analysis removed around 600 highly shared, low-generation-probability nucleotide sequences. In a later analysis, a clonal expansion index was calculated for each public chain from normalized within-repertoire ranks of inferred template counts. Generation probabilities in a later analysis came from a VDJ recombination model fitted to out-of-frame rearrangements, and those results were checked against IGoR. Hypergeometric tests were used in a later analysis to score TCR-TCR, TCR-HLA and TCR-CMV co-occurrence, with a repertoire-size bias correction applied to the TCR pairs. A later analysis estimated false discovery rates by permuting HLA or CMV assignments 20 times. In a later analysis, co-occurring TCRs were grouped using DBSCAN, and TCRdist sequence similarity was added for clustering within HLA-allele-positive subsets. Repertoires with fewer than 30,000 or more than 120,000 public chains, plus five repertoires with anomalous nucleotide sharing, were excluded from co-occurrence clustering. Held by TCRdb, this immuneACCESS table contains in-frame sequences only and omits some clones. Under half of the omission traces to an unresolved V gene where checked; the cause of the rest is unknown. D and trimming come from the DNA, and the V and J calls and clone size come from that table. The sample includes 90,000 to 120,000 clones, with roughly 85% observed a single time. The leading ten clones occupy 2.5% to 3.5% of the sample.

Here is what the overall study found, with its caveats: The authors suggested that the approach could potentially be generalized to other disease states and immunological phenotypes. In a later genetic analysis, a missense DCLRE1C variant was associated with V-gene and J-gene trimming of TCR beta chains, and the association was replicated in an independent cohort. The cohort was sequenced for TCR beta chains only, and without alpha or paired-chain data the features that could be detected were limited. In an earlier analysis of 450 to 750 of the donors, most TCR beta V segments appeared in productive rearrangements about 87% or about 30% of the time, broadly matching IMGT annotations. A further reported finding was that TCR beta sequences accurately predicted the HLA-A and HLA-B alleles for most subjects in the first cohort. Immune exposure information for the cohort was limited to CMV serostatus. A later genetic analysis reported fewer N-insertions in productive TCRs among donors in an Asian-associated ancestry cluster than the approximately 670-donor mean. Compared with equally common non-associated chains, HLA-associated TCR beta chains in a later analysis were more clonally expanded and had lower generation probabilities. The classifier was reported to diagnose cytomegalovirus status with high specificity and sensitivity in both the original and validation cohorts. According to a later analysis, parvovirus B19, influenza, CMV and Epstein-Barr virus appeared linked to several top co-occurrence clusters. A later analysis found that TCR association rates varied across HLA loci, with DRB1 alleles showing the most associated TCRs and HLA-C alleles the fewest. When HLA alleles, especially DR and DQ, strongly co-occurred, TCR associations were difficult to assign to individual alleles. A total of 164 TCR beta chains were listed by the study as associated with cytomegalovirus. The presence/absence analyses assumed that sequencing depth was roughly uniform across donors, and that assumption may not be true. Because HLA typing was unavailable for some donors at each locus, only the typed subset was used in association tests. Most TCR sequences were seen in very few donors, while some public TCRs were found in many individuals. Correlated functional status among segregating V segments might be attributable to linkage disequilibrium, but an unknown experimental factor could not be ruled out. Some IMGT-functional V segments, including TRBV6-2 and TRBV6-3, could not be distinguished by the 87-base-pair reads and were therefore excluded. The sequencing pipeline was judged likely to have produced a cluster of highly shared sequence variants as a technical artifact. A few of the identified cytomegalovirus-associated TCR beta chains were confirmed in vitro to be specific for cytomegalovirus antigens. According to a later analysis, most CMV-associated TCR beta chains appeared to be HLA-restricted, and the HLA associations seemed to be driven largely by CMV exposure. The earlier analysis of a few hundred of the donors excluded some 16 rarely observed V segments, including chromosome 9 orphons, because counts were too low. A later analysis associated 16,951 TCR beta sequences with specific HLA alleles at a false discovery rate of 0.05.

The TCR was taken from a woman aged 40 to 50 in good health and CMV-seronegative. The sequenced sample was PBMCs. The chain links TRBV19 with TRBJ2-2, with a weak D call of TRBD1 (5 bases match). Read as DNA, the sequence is TGTGCCAGTCTACCCTCAGGGCAAAATACCGGGGAGCTGTTTTTT. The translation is CASLPSGQNTGELFF.